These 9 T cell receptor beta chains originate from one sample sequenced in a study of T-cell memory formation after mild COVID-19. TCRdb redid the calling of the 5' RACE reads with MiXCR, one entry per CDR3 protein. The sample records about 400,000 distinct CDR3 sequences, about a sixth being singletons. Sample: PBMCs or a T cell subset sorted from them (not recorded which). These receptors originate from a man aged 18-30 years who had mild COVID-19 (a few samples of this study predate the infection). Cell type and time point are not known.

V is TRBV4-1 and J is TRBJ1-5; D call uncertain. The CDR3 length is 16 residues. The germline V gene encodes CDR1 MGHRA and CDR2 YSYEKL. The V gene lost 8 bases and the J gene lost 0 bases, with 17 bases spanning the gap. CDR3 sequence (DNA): TGCGCCAGCGGCCCTGTCTTTGGGATTAGCAATCAGCCCCAGCATTTT. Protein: CASGPVFGISNQPQHF.

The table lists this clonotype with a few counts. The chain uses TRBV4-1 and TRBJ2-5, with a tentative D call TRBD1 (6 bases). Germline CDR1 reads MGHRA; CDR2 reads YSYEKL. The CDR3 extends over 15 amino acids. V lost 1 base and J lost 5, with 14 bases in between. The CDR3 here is CASSQGPNRGETQYF. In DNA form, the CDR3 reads TGCGCCAGCAGCCAAGGACCCAATAGGGGGGAGACCCAGTACTTC.

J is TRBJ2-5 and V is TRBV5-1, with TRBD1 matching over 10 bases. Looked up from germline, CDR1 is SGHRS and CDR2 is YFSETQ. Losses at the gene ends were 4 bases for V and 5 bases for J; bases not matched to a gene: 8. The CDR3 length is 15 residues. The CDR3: CASSLGTGVLETQYF. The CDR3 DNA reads TGCGCCAGCAGCCTGGGGACAGGGGTCTTGGAGACCCAGTACTTC.

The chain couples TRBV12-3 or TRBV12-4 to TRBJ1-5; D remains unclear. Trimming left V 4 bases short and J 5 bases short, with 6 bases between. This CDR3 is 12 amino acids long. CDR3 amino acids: CASSWPDQPQHF. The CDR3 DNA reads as TGTGCCAGCAGTTGGCCGGATCAGCCCCAGCATTTT.

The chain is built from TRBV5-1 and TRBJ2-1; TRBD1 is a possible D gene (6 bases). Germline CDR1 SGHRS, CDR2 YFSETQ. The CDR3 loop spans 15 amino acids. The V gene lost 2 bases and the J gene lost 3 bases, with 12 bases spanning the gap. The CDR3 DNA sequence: TGCGCCAGCAGCTTCTCAGGGGCCTACTACAATGAGCAGTTCTTC. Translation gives CASSFSGAYYNEQFF.

The CDR3 loop is CASSLGGSWEQYV. For the CDR3, the DNA is TGTGCCAGCAGCTTGGGGGGGTCCTGGGAGCAGTACGTC. The chain joins TRBV7-2 to TRBJ2-7; 7 bases agree with TRBD2. This CDR3 has 13 residues. Germline V lookup: CDR1 SGHTA, CDR2 FQGNSA. Germline trimming cut 3 bases from V and 7 bases from J; bases unmatched to any gene: 6.

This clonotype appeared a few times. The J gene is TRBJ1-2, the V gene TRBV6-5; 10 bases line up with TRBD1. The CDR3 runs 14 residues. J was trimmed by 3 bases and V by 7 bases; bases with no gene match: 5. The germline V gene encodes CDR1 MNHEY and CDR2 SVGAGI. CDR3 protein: CASKRTGGDYGYTF. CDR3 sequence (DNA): TGTGCCAGCAAAAGGACAGGGGGAGACTATGGCTACACCTTC.

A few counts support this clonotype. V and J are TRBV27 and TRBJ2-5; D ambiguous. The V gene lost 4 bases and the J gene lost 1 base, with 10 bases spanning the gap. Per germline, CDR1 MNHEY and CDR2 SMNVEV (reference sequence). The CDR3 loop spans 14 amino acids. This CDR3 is CASSSRQPQETQYF. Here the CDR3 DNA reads TGTGCCAGCAGTTCGCGGCAGCCCCAAGAGACCCAGTACTTC.

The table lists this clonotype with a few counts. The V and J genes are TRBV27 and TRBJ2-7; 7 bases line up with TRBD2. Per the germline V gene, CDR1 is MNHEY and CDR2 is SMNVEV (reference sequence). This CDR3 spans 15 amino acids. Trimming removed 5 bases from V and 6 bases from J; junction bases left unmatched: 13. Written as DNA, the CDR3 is TGTGCCAGCAGTCCCCTAGCGGAGCGGGCGGCCGAGCAGTACTTC. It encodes CASSPLAERAAEQYF.